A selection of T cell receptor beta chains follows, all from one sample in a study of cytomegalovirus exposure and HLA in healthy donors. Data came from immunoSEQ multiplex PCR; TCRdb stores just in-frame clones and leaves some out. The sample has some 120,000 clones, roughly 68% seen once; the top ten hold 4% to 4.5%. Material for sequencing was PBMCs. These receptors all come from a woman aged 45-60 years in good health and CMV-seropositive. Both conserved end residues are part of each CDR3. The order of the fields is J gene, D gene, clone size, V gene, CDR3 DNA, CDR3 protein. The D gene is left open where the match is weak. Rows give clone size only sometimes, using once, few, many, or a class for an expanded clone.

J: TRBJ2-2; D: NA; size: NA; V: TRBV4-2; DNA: TGTGCCAGCAGCCCGTGGGGGACAATTAACACCGGGGAGCTGTTTTTT; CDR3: CASSPWGTINTGELFF
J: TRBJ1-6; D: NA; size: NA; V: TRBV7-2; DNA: TGTGCCAGCAGCTTATACGGACTGTATAATTCACCCCTCCACTTT; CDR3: CASSLYGLYNSPLHF
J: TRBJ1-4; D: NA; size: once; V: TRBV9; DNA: TGTGCCAGCAGCGTAGGTTTTTTAAATGAAAAACTGTTTTTT; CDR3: CASSVGFLNEKLFF
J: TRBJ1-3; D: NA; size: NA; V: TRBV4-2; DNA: TGTGCCAGCAGCCCGGTCAGGGTAGACTCTGGAAACACCATATATTTT; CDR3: CASSPVRVDSGNTIYF
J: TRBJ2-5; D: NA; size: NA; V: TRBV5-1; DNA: TGCGCCAGCAGCCAGGGGGGTACGGGGGGGCAAGAGACCCAGTACTTC; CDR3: CASSQGGTGGQETQYF
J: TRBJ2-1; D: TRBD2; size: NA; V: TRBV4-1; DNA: TGCGCCAGCAGCCAAGATTTGGCGGGGGGGCGGGAGCAGTTCTTC; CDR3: CASSQDLAGGREQFF
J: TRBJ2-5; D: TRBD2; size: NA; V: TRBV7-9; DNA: TGTGCCAGCAGCCGGACTAGCGGGGGACAAGAGACCCAGTACTTC; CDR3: CASSRTSGGQETQYF
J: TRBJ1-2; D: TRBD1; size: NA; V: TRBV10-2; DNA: TGCGCCAGCACCCTACAGGGGGCGCAGGGCTACACCTTC; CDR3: CASTLQGAQGYTF
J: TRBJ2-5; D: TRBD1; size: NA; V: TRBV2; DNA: TGTGCCAGCAGTGGCCAGGACAGGGAAGAGACCCAGTACTTC; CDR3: CASSGQDREETQYF
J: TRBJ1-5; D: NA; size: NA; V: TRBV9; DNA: TGTGCCAGCAGCGTAGGGGGGGGGCCCGATCAGCCCCAGCATTTT; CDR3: CASSVGGGPDQPQHF
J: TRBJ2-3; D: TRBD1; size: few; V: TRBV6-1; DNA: TGTGCCAGCAGGGGGACAGGGGTAGATACGCAGTATTTT; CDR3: CASRGTGVDTQYF
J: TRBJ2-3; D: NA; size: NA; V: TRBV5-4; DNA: TGTGCCAGCAGCCTATTAGGGGGAGATACGCAGTATTTT; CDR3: CASSLLGGDTQYF
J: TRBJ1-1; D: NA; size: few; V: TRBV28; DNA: TGTGCCAGCAGGCATCGGACTGAAGCTTTCTTT; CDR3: CASRHRTEAFF
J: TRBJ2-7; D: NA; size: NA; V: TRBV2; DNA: TGTGCCAGCCTAATCTCTCGGTACGAGCAGTACTTC; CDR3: CASLISRYEQYF
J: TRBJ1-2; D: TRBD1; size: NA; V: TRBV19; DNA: TGTGCCAGTAGTACCTGGGACAGACCTAACTATGGCTACACCTTC; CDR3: CASSTWDRPNYGYTF
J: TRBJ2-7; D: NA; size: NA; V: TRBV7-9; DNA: TGTGCCAGCAGCTTAGGAGTGGGTCCGGGCTACGAGCAGTACTTC; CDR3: CASSLGVGPGYEQYF
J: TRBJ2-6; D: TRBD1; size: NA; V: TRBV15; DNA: TGTGCCACCAGCAGAGATGGGACAGGGGGCCTCTCTGGGGCCAACGTCCTGACTTTC; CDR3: CATSRDGTGGLSGANVLTF
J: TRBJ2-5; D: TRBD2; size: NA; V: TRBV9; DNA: TGTGCCAGCAGCGTAGGGCTAGCGGGGGCCCAAGAGACCCAGTACTTC; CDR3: CASSVGLAGAQETQYF
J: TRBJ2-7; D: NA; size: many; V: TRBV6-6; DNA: TGTGCCAGCAGTTACTCGGGCACCTACTACGAGCAGTACTTC; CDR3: CASSYSGTYYEQYF
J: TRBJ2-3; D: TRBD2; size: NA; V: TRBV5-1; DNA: TGCGCCAGCAGCGTGTTTAGCGGGGGGCAAGATACGCAGTATTTT; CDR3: CASSVFSGGQDTQYF
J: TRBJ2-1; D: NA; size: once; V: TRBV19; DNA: TGTGCCAGTAGTATAGAACAGGAGAACTACAATGAGCAGTTCTTC; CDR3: CASSIEQENYNEQFF
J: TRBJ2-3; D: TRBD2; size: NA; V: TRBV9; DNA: TGTGCCAGCAGCGTAGCTGGGGGGGGGTTCACAGATACGCAGTATTTT; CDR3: CASSVAGGGFTDTQYF